This T cell receptor beta chain was profiled in a study of CD8 T cells in ankylosing spondylitis. Overall study results and limits: The authors reported significant enrichment of disease-linked clones in matched ankylosing spondylitis synovial fluid. Roughly eight highly homologous variants formed a TCR beta motif that appeared characteristic of ankylosing spondylitis blood. The disease-linked clones had a CD8+ phenotype and low blood frequencies.

This clonotype was detected a few times. Its antigen is still unknown. Using quantitative 5'-RACE with molecular barcodes, the authors made TCR beta libraries. TCRdb ran MiXCR on the 5' RACE reads and lists one entry per CDR3 protein. The table has hundreds of thousands of distinct CDR3 sequences, roughly 26% seen once. The germline gives CDR1 SGHDT, CDR2 YYEEEE. The CDR3 is made up of 17 amino acids. The ends lost 6 bases at V and 4 bases at J; junction bases unmatched: 16. This TCR was sampled from a male donor with ankylosing spondylitis. Sequenced sample: blood, either unsorted or a sorted T cell fraction (not recorded which). J is TRBJ2-5 and V is TRBV5-6; 9 bases are shared with TRBD2. In DNA, the CDR3 is TGTGCCAGCATCGATAGCGGGAGTACCAGTGGTGGAGAGACCCAGTACTTC. It is translated as CASIDSGSTSGGETQYF.